Listed here are 23 T cell receptor beta chains from one sample, sequenced in a study of blood T cell repertoires in COVID-19. The data were produced by immunoSEQ multiplex PCR, yet TCRdb's version contains in-frame clones alone and is incomplete. Of 200,000 to 250,000 clones in the sample, over 70% were seen once. Sequencing was done on a sample of peripheral blood. The source is a woman in her seventies with acute or convalescent COVID-19.

The genes are TRBV28 and TRBJ1-2; weak D call: TRBD1 (6 bases). Trimming cost V 5 bases and J 7 bases, with 17 bases left between them. This CDR3 has 14 residues. Germline lookup yields CDR1 MDHEN and CDR2 SYDVKM. The CDR3 coding sequence is TGTGCCAGCAGTCGGGGAGGGGGTCTTGGTGGCTACACCTTC. Translation gives CASSRGGGLGGYTF.

This sequence joins TRBV19 and TRBJ1-5, with no clear D. V was trimmed by 9 bases and J by 4 bases, leaving 13 bases between them. The CDR3 has 13 residues. CDR1 is LNHDA, CDR2 SQIVND, per germline (reference sequence). CDR3 protein: CARPTTPNQPQHF. In DNA, the CDR3 is TGTGCCAGACCGACAACACCAAATCAGCCCCAGCATTTT.

J is TRBJ2-1 and V is TRBV5-5; TRBD2 aligns across 15 bases. CDR1 and CDR2 (germline): SGHKS, YYEKEE (reference sequence). The CDR3 has 19 residues. V lost 4 bases, J lost 0 bases, and 8 bases stayed unmatched. CDR3 sequence (DNA): TGTGCCAGCAGCCCGGGACTAGCGGGAGGCTCGAGCTCCTACAATGAGCAGTTCTTC. Its translation: CASSPGLAGGSSSYNEQFF.

This clone has more than one count but fewer than ten. The J gene is TRBJ1-2, the V gene TRBV7-2, with unresolved D. The CDR3 runs to 15 residues. CDR1 and CDR2 (germline): SGHTA, FQGNSA. Trimming took 5 bases from V and 4 from J, leaving 17 bases between them. The CDR3 DNA sequence: TGTGCCAGCAGCCAACTGCGAACCCCAGGCTATGGCTACACCTTC. This translates into CASSQLRTPGYGYTF.

This clone was detected only a few times. The chain couples TRBV18 to TRBJ2-7; 8 bases align to TRBD2. The CDR3 is made up of 14 amino acids. Trimming removed 8 bases from V and 0 bases from J; junction bases left unmatched: 6. The germline V gene has CDR1 KGHSH and CDR2 LQKENI. CDR3 in amino acids: CASRRGGDSYEQYF. The DNA for the CDR3 is TGTGCCAGCCGTCGGGGGGGAGACTCCTACGAGCAGTACTTC. The full variable domain, its missing parts supplied by reference TRBV18 and TRBJ2-7, is NAGVMQNPRHLVRRRGQEARLRCSPMKGHSHVYWYRQLPEEGLKFMVYLQKENIIDESGMPKERFSAEFPKEGPSILRIQQVVRGDSAAYFCASRRGGDSYEQYFGPGTRLTVT.

Notes on this clone: Other DNA sequences in the same sample also yield this CDR3. V gene TRBV3-1 (or the pseudogene TRBV3-2) combines with J gene TRBJ1-1, with a tentative D call TRBD1 (6 bases). V was shortened by 5 bases and J by 2 bases, with 9 bases between the two germline ends. Germline V gene sequence: CDR1 LGHDT, CDR2 YNNKEL (reference sequence). This CDR3 contains 13 residues. In DNA form, the CDR3 reads TGTGCCAGCAGCAGGACAGTAAACACTGAAGCTTTCTTT. Its protein product is CASSRTVNTEAFF.

The V gene is TRBV5-1, the J gene TRBJ2-6; 7 bases match TRBD2. The CDR3 covers 15 residues. Germline CDR1 is SGHRS and CDR2 is YFSETQ. The V gene end was trimmed by 4 bases and the J gene end by 2 bases; junction bases not matched to a gene: 3. In DNA, the CDR3 is TGCGCCAGCAGCCTGGGGGGGGCTGGGGCCAACGTCCTGACTTTC. It translates to CASSLGGAGANVLTF. The full variable domain, completed using reference TRBV5-1 and TRBJ2-6, is KAGVTQTPRYLIKTRGQQVTLSCSPISGHRSVSWYQQTPGQGLQFLFEYFSETQRNKGNFPGRFSGRQFSNSRSEMNVSTLELGDSALYLCASSLGGAGANVLTFGAGSRLTVL.

The chain employs TRBV28 and TRBJ1-2, with D tentatively TRBD1 (6 bases). This CDR3 region has 17 residues. The V end lost 5 bases, the J end lost 3 bases, and 22 bases lay between the germline ends. The V gene's germline CDR1 is MDHEN and CDR2 SYDVKM. CDR3 sequence reads: CASSPQKRGGRDYGYTF. The DNA for the CDR3 is TGTGCCAGCAGTCCCCAAAAGAGGGGGGGCAGAGACTATGGCTACACCTTC.

The chain couples TRBV7-8 to TRBJ2-2; D gene unclear. Germline lookup yields CDR1 SGHVS and CDR2 FQNEAQ. V lost 5 bases, J lost 2 bases, and 15 bases lay in between. CDR3 length equals 16 residues. The CDR3 loop reads CASSHQLAGNTGELFF. CDR3 coding DNA: TGTGCCAGCAGCCATCAATTGGCAGGAAACACCGGGGAGCTGTTTTTT.

The chain links TRBV7-9 to TRBJ1-6, with 9 bases matching TRBD1. This CDR3 has 15 amino acids. With 5 bases clipped from V and 9 bases from J, the junction kept 8 bases outside the gene matches. The germline V gene encodes CDR1 SEHNR and CDR2 FQNEAQ (reference sequence). DNA of the CDR3: TGTGCCAGCAGCCCTCCGGGACAGGGAAGTTCACCCCTCCACTTT. Translation: CASSPPGQGSSPLHF.

The chain recombines TRBV30 with TRBJ1-1, with 7 bases that match TRBD1. This CDR3 region has 15 residues. After removal of 5 bases from V and 4 bases from J, the junction contained 13 bases not matched to a gene. Germline V gene lookup returns CDR1 GTSNPN and CDR2 SVGIG (reference sequence). The CDR3 DNA is TGTGCCTGGGGACCTTCAGGGGGTGTGGGCACTGAAGCTTTCTTT. Translated: CAWGPSGGVGTEAFF.

This chain joins TRBV6-2 or TRBV6-3 and TRBJ1-6; 9 bases map to TRBD1. The ends lost 2 bases at V and 9 bases at J; junction bases unmatched: 5. Germline lookup yields CDR1 MNHEY and CDR2 SVGEGT. The CDR3 totals 15 residues. The DNA for the CDR3 is TGTGCCAGCAGTTACAATGGACAGGGGAGTTCACCCCTCCACTTT. This sequence encodes CASSYNGQGSSPLHF.

The chain joins TRBV14 to TRBJ2-1, with 8 bases identical to TRBD1. This CDR3 contains 14 residues. V lost 1 base and J lost 9; bases outside the gene matches: 5. Germline-derived CDR1 and CDR2 are SGHDN and FVKESK. CDR3 DNA sequence: TGTGCCAGCAGCCAAGCTCAGGGGGCAGGTGAGCAGTTCTTC. Its protein product is CASSQAQGAGEQFF.

The V gene is TRBV30, the J gene TRBJ2-1; 7 positions match TRBD2. The CDR3 is 14 residues long. Looked up from germline, CDR1 is GTSNPN and CDR2 is SVGIG (reference sequence). The V segment lost 4 bases and the J segment 5 bases; nucleotides outside the gene matches: 8. This CDR3 reads CAWTLGLADNEQFF. CDR3 in DNA: TGTGCCTGGACCCTTGGGCTAGCGGACAATGAGCAGTTCTTC.

The chain uses TRBV27 and TRBJ1-2, with D possibly matching TRBD1 (5 bases). CDR1 is MNHEY and CDR2 is SMNVEV in the germline V gene (reference sequence). The CDR3 is made up of 14 amino acids. Trimming cost V 3 bases and J 4 bases, with 12 bases left between them. As DNA, the CDR3 is TGTGCCAGCAGTTTTGGCAGGGAGGGCTATGGCTACACCTTC. This codes for CASSFGREGYGYTF.

This clone was seen only once. The V call is TRBV5-1, the J call TRBJ2-1; TRBD1 matches 7 bases. The CDR3 extends over 16 amino acids. V gave up 4 bases and J gave up 0 bases; unmatched junction bases: 7. Germline lookup yields CDR1 SGHRS and CDR2 YFSETQ. CDR3 sequence: CASSLRQGSSYNEQFF. As DNA, the CDR3 is TGCGCCAGCAGCCTACGACAGGGAAGCTCCTACAATGAGCAGTTCTTC.

The chain employs TRBV7-6 and TRBJ1-3; TRBD1 matches at 7 bases. With 6 bases clipped from V and 3 bases from J, the junction kept 5 bases outside the gene matches. Germline V gives CDR1 SGHVS, CDR2 FNYEAQ. The CDR3 extends over 14 amino acids. CDR3 amino acids: CASRPQGSGNTIYF. For the CDR3, the DNA is TGTGCCAGCAGACCACAGGGGAGTGGAAACACCATATATTTT.

V is TRBV7-2 and J is TRBJ2-3; 10 bases line up with TRBD2. Germline-derived CDR1 and CDR2 are SGHTA and FQGNSA. J gave up 0 bases and V 0 bases, and 6 bases lay outside the gene matches. The CDR3 contains 18 residues. CDR3 sequence (DNA): TGTGCCAGCAGCTTAGCGCTGGCTAGCGGGAGTAGCACAGATACGCAGTATTTT. Translated: CASSLALASGSSTDTQYF.

The V and J genes are TRBV27 and TRBJ2-3; TRBD2 might be the D (6 bases). The ends were cut back, 2 bases at V and 4 bases at J, with 19 bases in the middle. The CDR3 spans 17 residues. Germline lookup yields CDR1 MNHEY and CDR2 SMNVEV (reference sequence). CDR3 protein: CASSLVGTVIAPDTQYF. Written as DNA, the CDR3 is TGTGCCAGCAGTTTAGTCGGGACTGTCATCGCACCAGATACGCAGTATTTT.

The chain is built from TRBV7-2 and TRBJ2-5; D is ambiguous. The CDR3 is 12 residues long. V was trimmed by 3 bases and J by 5 bases, leaving 7 bases between them. Per germline, CDR1 SGHTA and CDR2 FQGNSA. DNA of the CDR3: TGTGCCAGCAGCTTTCTCGTGGAGACCCAGTACTTC. It is translated as CASSFLVETQYF.

V and J are TRBV5-8 and TRBJ2-3; a possible D gene is TRBD2 (5 bases). The CDR3 has 14 residues. V dropped 1 base and J dropped 5 bases, with 11 bases sitting between them. CDR1 and CDR2 from the germline V gene are SGHTS and YDEGEE. The CDR3 here is CASSLRGIRDTQYF. The CDR3 nucleotides are TGTGCCAGCAGCTTGCGGGGTATTCGAGATACGCAGTATTTT.

DNA for the CDR3: TGTGCCAGCAGTGACCGGACTAGCGGGAGATCTAATGAGCAGTTCTTC. It translates to CASSDRTSGRSNEQFF. The V call is TRBV6-1, the J call TRBJ2-1, with 13 bases matching TRBD2. In germline, CDR1 is MNHNS, CDR2 SASEGT. V shed 3 bases and J 7 bases; nucleotides not matched to a gene: 6. The CDR3 loop spans 16 amino acids.

The chain couples TRBV9 to TRBJ2-7; 10 bases match TRBD1. This CDR3 region has 15 residues. Germline V gene data show CDR1 as SGDLS and CDR2 as YYNGEE. V dropped 3 bases and J dropped 2; count of bases not matched to a gene: 5. The CDR3 region has the DNA TGTGCCAGCAGCGCTAGGGACAGGGGACCCTACGAGCAGTACTTC. Encoded protein: CASSARDRGPYEQYF. Full variable domain (outside the CDR3, taken from reference TRBV9 and TRBJ2-7): DSGVTQTPKHLITATGQRVTLRCSPRSGDLSVYWYQQSLDQGLQFLIQYYNGEERAKGNILERFSAQQFPDLHSELNLSSLELGDSALYFCASSARDRGPYEQYFGPGTRLTVT.